This TCR beta chain was identified in a study of T-cell memory formation after mild COVID-19. Broader study findings: Shrinking CD4+ clones resided mostly in CM and EM, and CD8+ ones in EMRA.

Using its own MiXCR run on the 5' RACE reads, TCRdb lists one record per CDR3 protein. The sample consists of 300,000 to 400,000 distinct CDR3 sequences, 10% to 15% of them appearing once. The junction had 5 bases not matched to a gene; V was cut back by 4 bases and J by 2 bases. Per germline, CDR1 SGHRS and CDR2 YFSETQ. The CDR3 has 14 amino acids. There are a few counts of this clonotype. Antigen unknown. The rearrangement uses TRBV5-1 and TRBJ2-5; the match to TRBD1 covers 7 bases. This TCR came from a man aged 18 to 30 who had mild COVID-19 (a few samples of this study predate the infection). Cell type and time point are not known. Sequenced input: PBMCs or a T cell subset sorted from them (not recorded which). Written as DNA, the CDR3 is TGCGCCAGCAGCCGGGACAGAGAGCAAGAGACCCAGTACTTC. Translation: CASSRDREQETQYF.